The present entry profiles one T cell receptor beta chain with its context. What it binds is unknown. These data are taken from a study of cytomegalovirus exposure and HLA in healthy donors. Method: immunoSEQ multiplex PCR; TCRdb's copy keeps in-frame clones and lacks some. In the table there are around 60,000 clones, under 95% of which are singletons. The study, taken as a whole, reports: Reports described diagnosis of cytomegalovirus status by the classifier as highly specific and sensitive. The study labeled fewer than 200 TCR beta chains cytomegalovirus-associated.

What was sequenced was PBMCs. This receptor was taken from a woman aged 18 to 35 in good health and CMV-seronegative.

The CDR3 DNA follows: TGTGCCAGCAGCTCTCAGACAGCCTTGAACACTGAAGCTTTCTTT. Its translation is CASSSQTALNTEAFF. The chain combines TRBV11-3 with TRBJ1-1; weak D call: TRBD1 (5 bases). CDR1 and CDR2 (germline): SGHNT, YENEEA. Trimming stripped 4 bases from V and 0 bases from J, with 12 bases between. The CDR3 extends over 15 amino acids.